The 17 T cell receptor beta chains below all came from one sample that was sequenced in a study of shared clonotypes between healthy human individuals. Libraries were prepared by immunoSEQ multiplex PCR; TCRdb keeps only in-frame clonotypes and omits some of them. The sample lists 850,000 to 1,100,000 clones; roughly 80% were seen once. The sequenced material came from memory CD4+ T cells from PBMCs. The subset: CD45RA-negative fraction. The origin of the receptors is a man between 18 and 29 years old in good health. Some clones in this sample may be carry-over from other donors' samples.

The V call is TRBV18, the J call TRBJ2-7; D call uncertain. Trimming took off 0 bases at V and 4 bases at J, with 13 bases between the two ends. Germline V gene data show CDR1 as KGHSH and CDR2 as LQKENI. CDR3 length equals 15 residues. The DNA for the CDR3 is TGTGCCAGCTCACCACCTCGGAACGGAGAATACGAGCAGTACTTC. Encoded protein: CASSPPRNGEYEQYF.

V and J are TRBV2 and TRBJ2-3; 7 bases are shared with TRBD1. CDR3 length: 18 residues. Germline V gene lookup returns CDR1 SNHLY and CDR2 FYNNEI. Unmatched junction bases numbered 17, after V lost 3 bases and J lost 5 bases. In DNA form, the CDR3 reads TGTGCCAGCAGTGAGCGAAAGATGACAGGGTTTTACAAAGATACGCAGTATTTT. This codes for CASSERKMTGFYKDTQYF. Variable domain in full (rest from reference TRBV2 and TRBJ2-3): EPEVTQTPSHQVTQMGQEVILRCVPISNHLYFYWYRQILGQKVEFLVSFYNNEISEKSEIFDDQFSVERPDGSNFTLKIRSTKLEDSAMYFCASSERKMTGFYKDTQYFGPGTRLTVL.

This clone showed up just a few times. The chain is built from TRBV28 and TRBJ1-2, with no clear D. CDR1 and CDR2 (germline): MDHEN, SYDVKM. The ends were cut back, 5 bases at V and 8 bases at J, with 12 bases in the middle. CDR3 length: 12 amino acids. The CDR3 DNA reads as TGTGCCAGCAGTGCGAGGGTAAGGGGCTACACCTTC. Protein sequence: CASSARVRGYTF.

This rearrangement joins TRBV30 to TRBJ2-7; TRBD1 is a possible D gene (6 bases). Germline V lookup: CDR1 GTSNPN, CDR2 SVGIG (reference sequence). V lost 3 bases and J lost 6, with 12 bases in between. This CDR3 has 12 amino acids. The CDR3 sequence: CAWSKGVTEQYF. The CDR3 nucleotides read TGTGCCTGGAGCAAGGGGGTAACCGAGCAGTACTTC.

This clone came up a few times. V usage is TRBV30 and J usage is TRBJ2-7; TRBD2 agrees at 8 bases. The V gene end was trimmed by 6 bases and the J gene end by 2 bases; junction bases not matched to a gene: 6. CDR3 length: 13 residues. Per germline, CDR1 GTSNPN and CDR2 SVGIG (reference sequence). DNA of the CDR3: TGTGCCTGCTTAGCGGGATGGGCCTACGAGCAGTACTTC. Its translation is CACLAGWAYEQYF.

A note on this clone: This may be a read error, as it is one base from a much larger clone. The chain couples TRBV7-2 to TRBJ2-3; 13 bases fit TRBD2. The V gene's germline CDR1 is SGHTA and CDR2 FQGNSA. V shed 2 bases and J 4 bases; nucleotides not matched to a gene: 3. This CDR3 has 16 amino acids. The CDR3 reads CASSLPLAGGADTQYF. CDR3 in DNA: TGTGCCAGCAGCTTACCACTAGCGGGAGGGGCAGATACGCAGTATTTT.

This clone has just a few counts. This chain links TRBV5-6 with TRBJ1-2, with D possibly being TRBD1 (5 bases). The CDR3 runs to 14 residues. Germline lookup yields CDR1 SGHDT and CDR2 YYEEEE. V was trimmed by 4 bases and J by 4 bases, leaving 14 bases between them. The CDR3 nucleotides are TGTGCCAGCAGCACCTACAGGCTACCCTATGGCTACACCTTC. This gives the protein CASSTYRLPYGYTF.

The chain employs TRBV7-2 and TRBJ2-3, with 9 positions matching TRBD1. Losses at the gene ends were 3 bases for V and 5 bases for J; bases not matched to a gene: 3. The germline CDR1 and CDR2 sequences are SGHTA and FQGNSA. The CDR3 loop spans 14 amino acids. The CDR3 sequence: CASSLDRGEDTQYF. The CDR3, as DNA: TGTGCCAGCAGCTTGGACAGGGGAGAAGATACGCAGTATTTT.

This clone came up once. V is TRBV6-5 and J is TRBJ1-1, with 8 bases fitting TRBD1. Losses at the gene ends were 6 bases for V and 0 bases for J; bases not matched to a gene: 3. This CDR3 spans 14 amino acids. Germline lookup yields CDR1 MNHEY and CDR2 SVGAGI. In DNA, the CDR3 is TGTGCCAGCAGCCCGGACAGGGTGAACACTGAAGCTTTCTTT. It codes for CASSPDRVNTEAFF.

J is TRBJ1-4 and V is TRBV19; D is uncertain. Trimming shortened V by 6 bases and J by 5 bases, and 13 bases separated the two germline ends. CDR1 LNHDA and CDR2 SQIVND come from the germline V gene (reference sequence). This CDR3 contains 14 residues. The CDR3 loop is CASRNDARNEKLFF. DNA of the CDR3: TGTGCCAGTAGAAACGACGCAAGGAATGAAAAACTGTTTTTT. Filled out from reference TRBV19 and TRBJ1-4, the complete variable domain reads DGGITQSPKYLFRKEGQNVTLSCEQNLNHDAMYWYRQDPGQGLRLIYYSQIVNDFQKGDIAEGYSVSREKKESFPLTVTSAQKNPTAFYLCASRNDARNEKLFFGSGTQLSVL.

The chain employs TRBV18 and TRBJ1-1, with D unclear. The CDR3 sequence is 15 residues long. Germline CDR1 and CDR2: KGHSH and LQKENI. Deletions cut 0 bases from V and 1 base from J, with 9 bases between. CDR3 amino acids: CASSPPNQENTEAFF. The CDR3 DNA sequence: TGTGCCAGCTCACCACCGAATCAAGAGAACACTGAAGCTTTCTTT.

The chain has TRBV15 and TRBJ2-6; D unclear. CDR1 and CDR2 from the germline V gene are LNHNV and YYDKDF (reference sequence). The CDR3 extends over 13 amino acids. The V and J ends lost 9 bases and 0 bases respectively, with 6 bases between them. The CDR3 here is CATAYSGANVLTF. In DNA form, the CDR3 reads TGTGCCACGGCATACTCTGGGGCCAACGTCCTGACTTTC.

As regards this clone: Other nucleotide sequences in the sample specify the same CDR3. The chain uses TRBV7-9 and TRBJ2-3, with D possibly TRBD1 on 5 matching bases. The V and J ends lost 5 bases and 4 bases respectively, with 10 bases between them. The CDR3 length is 13 residues. Germline V gene lookup returns CDR1 SEHNR and CDR2 FQNEAQ (reference sequence). CDR3 residues: CASSLGVSDTQYF. The CDR3 DNA follows: TGTGCCAGCAGCCTAGGGGTATCAGATACGCAGTATTTT.

This chain uses TRBV19 with TRBJ2-3; D unresolved. The V and J ends lost 7 bases and 0 bases respectively, with 11 bases between them. CDR3 length: 14 amino acids. Germline V gives CDR1 LNHDA, CDR2 SQIVND (reference sequence). CDR3 coding DNA: TGTGCCAGTAAGGGCAGGCTTAGCACAGATACGCAGTATTTT. Protein sequence: CASKGRLSTDTQYF.

The chain has TRBV5-1 and TRBJ2-3, with D possibly TRBD2 on 5 matching bases. This CDR3 has 12 residues. V lost 4 bases to trimming and J lost 5 bases, with 8 bases between them. Germline V gene data show CDR1 as SGHRS and CDR2 as YFSETQ. The CDR3 sequence: CASSPEVDTQYF. The CDR3 DNA reads TGCGCCAGCAGCCCGGAGGTAGATACGCAGTATTTT.

The chain combines TRBV19 with TRBJ2-5, with no clear D. The germline V gene has CDR1 LNHDA and CDR2 SQIVND (reference sequence). V dropped 5 bases and J dropped 0 bases, with 4 bases sitting between them. This CDR3 has 12 residues. Written as DNA, the CDR3 is TGTGCCAGTAGTGCCGACCAAGAGACCCAGTACTTC. This codes for CASSADQETQYF.

The rearrangement links TRBV18 to TRBJ1-2; TRBD1 aligns across 10 bases. The CDR3 consists of 15 residues. The V and J ends lost 3 bases and 6 bases, in that order; junction bases with no gene match: 7. CDR1 and CDR2 (germline): KGHSH, LQKENI. The CDR3 coding sequence is TGTGCCAGCTCACCTCCGGGACAGGGGCTAGATGGCTACACCTTC. Protein: CASSPPGQGLDGYTF.